The subject of this entry is one T cell receptor beta chain. The data stem from a study of blood T cell repertoires in COVID-19. About the study: Samples representing acute and convalescent COVID-19 were sourced from the United States, Italy and Spain. The analysed material was cDNA or gDNA that came from T cells, B-cell-depleted T cells, or PBMCs.

Per the original methods: Estimates of nucleated cell counts were drawn from the amplification of reference gene primers. Libraries were prepared by immunoSEQ multiplex PCR; TCRdb keeps only in-frame clonotypes and omits some of them. The V and J calls and clone size come from that table; D and trimming were worked out from the DNA. The data show approximately 170,000 clones, around nine tenths seen once. The CDR3 sequence is 15 residues long. The junction had 8 bases not matched to a gene; V was cut back by 4 bases and J by 6 bases. Germline V gene data show CDR1 as SGHRS and CDR2 as YFSETQ. This chain joins TRBV5-1 and TRBJ2-3; 10 bases fit TRBD1. The sample comprised peripheral blood. The source is a man between 18 and 35 years old with active or convalescent COVID-19. CDR3 region: CASSAPGQGKDTQYF. For the CDR3, the DNA is TGCGCCAGCAGCGCCCCGGGACAGGGGAAGGATACGCAGTATTTT.